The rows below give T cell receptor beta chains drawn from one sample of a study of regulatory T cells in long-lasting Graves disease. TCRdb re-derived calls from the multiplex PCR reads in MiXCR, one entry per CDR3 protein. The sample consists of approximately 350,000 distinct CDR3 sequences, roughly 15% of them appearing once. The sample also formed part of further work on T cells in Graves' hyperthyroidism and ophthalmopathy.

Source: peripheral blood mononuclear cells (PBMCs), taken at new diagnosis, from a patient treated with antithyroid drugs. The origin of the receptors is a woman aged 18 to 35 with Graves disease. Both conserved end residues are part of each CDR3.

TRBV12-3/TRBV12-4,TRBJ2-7,CASSSLSGGGYEQYF
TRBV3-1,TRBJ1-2,CASSQFTGIGYTF
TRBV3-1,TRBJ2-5,CASSRGQGDQETQYF
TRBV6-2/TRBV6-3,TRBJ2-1,CASSYSTGGTSSTTNEQFF
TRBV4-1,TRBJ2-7,CASSVAEGYEQYF
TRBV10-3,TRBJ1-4,CAISDVSKNEKLFF
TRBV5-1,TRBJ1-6,CASSFTGSSYNSPLHF
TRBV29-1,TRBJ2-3,CSMEVGTDTQYF
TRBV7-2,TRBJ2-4,CASSLVLAGVFHIQYF
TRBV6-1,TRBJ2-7,CASTARTSYEQYF
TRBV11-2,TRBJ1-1,CASSSRTGGYTEAFF
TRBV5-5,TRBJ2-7,CASSLGTSSPYEQYF
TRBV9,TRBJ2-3,CASSVDEAGGRLDTQYF
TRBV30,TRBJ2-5,CAWSGSYQETQYF
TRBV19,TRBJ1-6,CASTSTNSYNSPLHF
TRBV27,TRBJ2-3,CASSLSTGGVTQYF
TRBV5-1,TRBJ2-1,CASSPLAGIEQFF
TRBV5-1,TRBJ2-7,CASSLGSGGVYEQYF
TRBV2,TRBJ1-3,CASRWGSQRGNTIYF
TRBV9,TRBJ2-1,CASSVGQGSYNEQFF
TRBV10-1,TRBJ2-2,CASSESRPGELFF